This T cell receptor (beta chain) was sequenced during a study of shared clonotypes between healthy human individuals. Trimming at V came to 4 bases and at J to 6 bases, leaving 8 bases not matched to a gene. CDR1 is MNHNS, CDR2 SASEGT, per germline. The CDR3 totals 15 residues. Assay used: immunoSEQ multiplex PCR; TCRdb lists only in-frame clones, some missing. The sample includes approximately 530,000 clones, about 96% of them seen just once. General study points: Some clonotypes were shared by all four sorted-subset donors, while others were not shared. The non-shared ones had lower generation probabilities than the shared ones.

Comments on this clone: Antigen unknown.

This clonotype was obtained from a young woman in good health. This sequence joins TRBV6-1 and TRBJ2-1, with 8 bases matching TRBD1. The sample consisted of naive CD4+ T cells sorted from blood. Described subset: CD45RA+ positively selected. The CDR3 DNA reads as TGTGCCAGCAGTGCCTCCGGGACAGGACGCAATGAGCAGTTCTTC. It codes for CASSASGTGRNEQFF.